The T cell receptor (beta chain) under discussion was sequenced for a study of Graves' ophthalmopathy and Graves' hyperthyroidism. Study-level background: Blood was drawn at initial diagnosis, before any treatment.

As to this clonotype: Its antigen is not known.

Out of about 10 ml of fresh peripheral blood, PBMCs were obtained. Findings of the study overall: Sensitivity reached around 67% and specificity 72% to 80% when the model predicted ophthalmopathy progression. Thyroid clonotypes that were expanded above 0.001 frequency mostly also appeared in blood.

TCR beta CDR3 amplification used RNA transcripts. The first round was an RT-PCR with HTBI primers, and the second round was a multiplex PCR. TCRdb analysed the multiplex PCR reads with MiXCR anew, one entry per CDR3 protein. This repertoire shows 400,000 to 450,000 distinct CDR3 sequences, more than 20% found once; its top ten account for under 3%. The CDR3 is 17 amino acids. V was shortened by 3 bases and J by 2 bases, with 17 bases between the two germline ends. The origin of this receptor is a woman aged 18-29 years with stable Graves' hyperthyroidism. The sample was peripheral blood. This chain joins TRBV12-3 or TRBV12-4 and TRBJ1-5; D ambiguous. The CDR3 DNA is TGTGCCAGCAGTTTGAGTAGGCGAGTAATTCGCAATCAGCCCCAGCATTTT. This encodes CASSLSRRVIRNQPQHF.